This entry describes one T cell receptor (beta chain). Its antigen is undetermined. This sample stems from a study of cytomegalovirus exposure and HLA in healthy donors. The data were produced by immunoSEQ multiplex PCR, yet TCRdb's version contains in-frame clones alone and is incomplete. Here the sample spans 150,000 to 200,000 clones, 86% being singletons. The CDR3 has 15 amino acids. The V gene's germline CDR1 is MNHNS and CDR2 SASEGT. J lost 3 bases, V lost 6 bases, and 7 bases had no gene match. Donors were drawn from the roughly 110-subject validation cohort, separate from the approximately 700-subject first cohort. Points from the study as a whole: Rarity marked most TCR sequences, yet some public TCRs occurred in many donors.

This chain joins TRBV6-1 and TRBJ1-1, with TRBD1 matching over 10 bases. Sequences were obtained from PBMCs. This clonotype originated in a woman in her late teens or twenties in good health and CMV-seronegative. In DNA, the CDR3 is TGTGCCAGCAGCAGCGGGGACAGGGGACACACTGAAGCTTTCTTT. It encodes CASSSGDRGHTEAFF.